The clone carrying this T cell receptor beta chain was seen only a few times. What it binds is unknown. Hyperthyroidism was newly diagnosed in patients aged 18 to 65 (duration under 2 months). This sample stems from a study of T cells in Graves' hyperthyroidism and ophthalmopathy. Overall study context: Peripheral blood was drawn at first diagnosis, prior to all treatment.

V was cut by 3 bases and J by 7 bases, with 12 bases left in between. The CDR3 is made up of 13 amino acids. Study-wide results and limits: Most clonotypes expanded in thyroid above 0.001 were likewise present in blood.

There were TCR beta CDR3 regions amplified from RNA transcripts. The TCR CDR3 was amplified in a first-round RT-PCR using the HTBI primer set. TCRdb ran MiXCR on the multiplex PCR reads and lists one entry per CDR3 protein. Of approximately 620,000 distinct CDR3 sequences detected, over 11% appear once; the ten largest clones hold roughly 5.7%. Sequencing was performed on blood. The clonotype comes from a woman aged 30 to 39 with Graves' hyperthyroidism that later progressed to Graves' ophthalmopathy. This sequence joins TRBV12-3 or TRBV12-4 and TRBJ2-5; D gene unclear. CDR3 DNA: TGTGCCAGCAGTTTTAGTGGGGAAGGGACCCAGTACTTC. The encoded protein is CASSFSGEGTQYF.